This record looks at one T cell receptor beta chain sequence and its context. Its specificity is unknown. The data stem from a study of cytomegalovirus exposure and HLA in healthy donors. In the study overall: Clustering assigned 70% to 90% of the roughly 370 genotyped donors to the Caucasian-associated ancestry cluster. Study results and limitations: In vitro work confirmed that a few CMV-associated chains recognize CMV antigens. Beyond CMV serostatus, there was no information to go on about immune exposure. Looking again later, the authors saw that most CMV-associated TCR beta chains seemed HLA-restricted.

This PCR relied on a set of 60 Vbeta primers and 13 Jbeta primers. TCRdb keeps only in-frame clones here, not all; method: immunoSEQ multiplex PCR. The table includes approximately 100,000 clones, approximately 89% detected once. The germline V gene encodes CDR1 LNHNV and CDR2 YYDKDF (reference sequence). This CDR3 is 16 amino acids long. Trimming pared 0 bases from V and 6 bases from J, leaving 15 bases between. The sequencing input was PBMCs. This receptor was taken from a man younger than 45 in good health and CMV-seronegative. The chain carries TRBV15 and TRBJ2-1; maybe TRBD2 (7 bases). The CDR3 DNA is TGTGCCACCAGCAGAGAAGGCGGGGGCCCCCTCAATGAGCAGTTCTTC. It specifies CATSREGGGPLNEQFF.